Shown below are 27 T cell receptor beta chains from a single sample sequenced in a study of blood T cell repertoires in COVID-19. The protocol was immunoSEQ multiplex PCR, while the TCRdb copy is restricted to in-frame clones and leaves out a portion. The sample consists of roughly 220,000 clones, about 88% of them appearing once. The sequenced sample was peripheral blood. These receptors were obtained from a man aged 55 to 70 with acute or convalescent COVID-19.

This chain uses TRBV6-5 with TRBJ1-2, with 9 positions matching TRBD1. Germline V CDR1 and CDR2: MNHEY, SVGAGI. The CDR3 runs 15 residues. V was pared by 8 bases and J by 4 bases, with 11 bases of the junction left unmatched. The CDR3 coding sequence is TGTGCCAGCGGCCCTGGACAGGGGATGATCTATGGCTACACCTTC. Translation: CASGPGQGMIYGYTF.

The CDR3 DNA is TGTGCCAGCTCACTTCAGGGGGGCCCTAACTATGGCTACACCTTC. Protein sequence: CASSLQGGPNYGYTF. The rearrangement uses TRBV18 and TRBJ1-2; 7 bases agree with TRBD1. The CDR3 spans 15 residues. The germline V gene has CDR1 KGHSH and CDR2 LQKENI. Trimming at V came to 4 bases and at J to 0 bases, leaving 5 bases not matched to a gene.

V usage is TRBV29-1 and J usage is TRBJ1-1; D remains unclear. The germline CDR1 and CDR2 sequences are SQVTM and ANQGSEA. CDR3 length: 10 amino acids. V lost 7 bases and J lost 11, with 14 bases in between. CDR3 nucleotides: TGCAGCGCCGGCTCGGGATTGGCTTTCTTT. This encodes CSAGSGLAFF.

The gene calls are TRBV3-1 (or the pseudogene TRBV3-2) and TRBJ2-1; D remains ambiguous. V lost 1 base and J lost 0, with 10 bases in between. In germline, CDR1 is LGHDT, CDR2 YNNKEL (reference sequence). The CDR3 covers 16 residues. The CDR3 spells CASSQALLSSYNEQFF. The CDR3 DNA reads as TGTGCCAGCAGCCAAGCTCTCCTGAGCTCCTACAATGAGCAGTTCTTC.

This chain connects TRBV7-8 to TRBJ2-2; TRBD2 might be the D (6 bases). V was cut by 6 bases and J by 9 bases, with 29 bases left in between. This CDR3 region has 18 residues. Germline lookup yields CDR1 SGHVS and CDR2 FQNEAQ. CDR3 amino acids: CASSSGLRGPKVLWELFF. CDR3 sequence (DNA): TGTGCCAGCAGTTCCGGCTTGCGGGGACCTAAGGTTCTTTGGGAGCTGTTTTTT. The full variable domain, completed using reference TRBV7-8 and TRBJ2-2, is GAGVSQSPRYKVAKRGQDVALRCDPISGHVSLFWYQQALGQGPEFLTYFQNEAQLDKSGLPSDRFFAERPEGSVSTLKIQRTQQEDSAVYLCASSSGLRGPKVLWELFFGEGSRLTVL.

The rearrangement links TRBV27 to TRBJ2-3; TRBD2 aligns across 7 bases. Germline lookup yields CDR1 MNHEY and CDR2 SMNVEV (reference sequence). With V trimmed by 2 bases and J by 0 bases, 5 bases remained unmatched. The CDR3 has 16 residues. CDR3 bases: TGTGCCAGCAGTTTAGGTCCAGCGGGGAGCACAGATACGCAGTATTTT. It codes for CASSLGPAGSTDTQYF.

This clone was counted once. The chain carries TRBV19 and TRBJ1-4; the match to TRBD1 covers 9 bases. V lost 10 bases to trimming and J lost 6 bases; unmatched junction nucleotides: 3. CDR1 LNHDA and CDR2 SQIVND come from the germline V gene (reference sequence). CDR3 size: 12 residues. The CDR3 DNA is TGTGCCACGGGACAGGGAGATGAAAAACTGTTTTTT. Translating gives CATGQGDEKLFF.

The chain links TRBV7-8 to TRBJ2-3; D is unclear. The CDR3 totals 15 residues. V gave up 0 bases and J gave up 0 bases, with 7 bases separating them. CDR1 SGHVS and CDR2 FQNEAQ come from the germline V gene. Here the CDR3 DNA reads TGTGCCAGCAGCTTAGCACTGACTAGCACAGATACGCAGTATTTT. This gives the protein CASSLALTSTDTQYF.

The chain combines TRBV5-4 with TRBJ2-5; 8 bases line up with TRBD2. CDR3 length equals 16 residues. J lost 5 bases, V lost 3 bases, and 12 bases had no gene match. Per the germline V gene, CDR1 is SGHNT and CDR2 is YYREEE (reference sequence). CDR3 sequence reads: CASSWGPHSGVETQYF. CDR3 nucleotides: TGTGCCAGCAGCTGGGGCCCCCATAGCGGGGTGGAGACCCAGTACTTC.

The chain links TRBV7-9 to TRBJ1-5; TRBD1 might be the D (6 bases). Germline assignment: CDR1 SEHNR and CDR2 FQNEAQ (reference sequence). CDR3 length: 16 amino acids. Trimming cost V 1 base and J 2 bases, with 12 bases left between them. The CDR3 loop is CASSLVGTSGNQPQHF. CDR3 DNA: TGTGCCAGCAGCTTAGTAGGGACATCGGGCAATCAGCCCCAGCATTTT.

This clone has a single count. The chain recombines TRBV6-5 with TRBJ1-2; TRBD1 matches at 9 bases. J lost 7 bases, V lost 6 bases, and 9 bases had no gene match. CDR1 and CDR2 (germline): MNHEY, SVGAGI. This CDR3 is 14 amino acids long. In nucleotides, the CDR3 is TGTGCCAGCAGATCGGGACAGGGTCTTGGTGGCTACACCTTC. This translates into CASRSGQGLGGYTF.

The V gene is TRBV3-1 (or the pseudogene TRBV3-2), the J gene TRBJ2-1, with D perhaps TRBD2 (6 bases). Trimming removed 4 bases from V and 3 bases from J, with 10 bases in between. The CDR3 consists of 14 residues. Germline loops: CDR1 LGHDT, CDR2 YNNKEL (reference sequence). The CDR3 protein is CASSPGLVYNEQFF. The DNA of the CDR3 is TGTGCCAGCAGCCCGGGACTTGTCTACAATGAGCAGTTCTTC.

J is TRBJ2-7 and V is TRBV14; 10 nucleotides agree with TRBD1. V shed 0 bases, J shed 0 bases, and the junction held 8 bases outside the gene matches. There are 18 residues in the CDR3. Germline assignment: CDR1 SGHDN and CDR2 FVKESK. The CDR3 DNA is TGTGCCAGCAGCCAAGATCAGAGTGGGACAGGGGCCTCCTACGAGCAGTACTTC. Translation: CASSQDQSGTGASYEQYF.

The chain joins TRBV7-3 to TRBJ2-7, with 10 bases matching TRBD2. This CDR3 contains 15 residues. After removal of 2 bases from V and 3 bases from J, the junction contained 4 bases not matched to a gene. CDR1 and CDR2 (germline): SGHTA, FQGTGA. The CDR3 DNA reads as TGTGCCAGCAGCTTAGTAGGACTAGCGGACTACGAGCAGTACTTC. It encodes CASSLVGLADYEQYF.

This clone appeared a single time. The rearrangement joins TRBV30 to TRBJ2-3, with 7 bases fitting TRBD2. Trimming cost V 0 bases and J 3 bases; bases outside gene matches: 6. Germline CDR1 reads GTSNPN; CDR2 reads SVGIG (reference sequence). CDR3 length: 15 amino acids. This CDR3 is CAWSVLGGSTDTQYF. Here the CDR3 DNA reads TGTGCCTGGAGTGTACTCGGGGGGTCTACAGATACGCAGTATTTT.

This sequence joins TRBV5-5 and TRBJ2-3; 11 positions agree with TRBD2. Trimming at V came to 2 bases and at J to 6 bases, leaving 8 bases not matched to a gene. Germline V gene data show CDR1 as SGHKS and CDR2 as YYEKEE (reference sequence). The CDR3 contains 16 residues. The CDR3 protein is CASSFGPSGGRDTQYF. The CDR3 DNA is TGTGCCAGCAGCTTCGGGCCTAGCGGGGGGCGGGATACGCAGTATTTT.

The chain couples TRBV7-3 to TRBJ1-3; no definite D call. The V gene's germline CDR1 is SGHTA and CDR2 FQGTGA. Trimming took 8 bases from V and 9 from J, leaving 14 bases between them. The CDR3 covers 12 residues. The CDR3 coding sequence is TGTGCCAGCGGTCTTCCGGGTGGCACCATATATTTT. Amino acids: CASGLPGGTIYF.

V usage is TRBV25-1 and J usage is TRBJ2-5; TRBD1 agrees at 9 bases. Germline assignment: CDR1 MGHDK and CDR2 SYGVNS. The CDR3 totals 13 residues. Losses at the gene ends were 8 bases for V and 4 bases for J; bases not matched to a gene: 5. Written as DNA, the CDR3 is TGTGCCAGCCAGGGGACAGGGAGAGAGACCCAGTACTTC. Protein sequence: CASQGTGRETQYF.

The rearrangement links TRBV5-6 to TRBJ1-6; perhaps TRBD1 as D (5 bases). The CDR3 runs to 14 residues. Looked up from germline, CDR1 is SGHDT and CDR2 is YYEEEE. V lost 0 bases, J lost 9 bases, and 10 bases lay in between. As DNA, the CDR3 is TGTGCCAGCAGCTTGGGACAGAACGTTTCACCCCTCCACTTT. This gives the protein CASSLGQNVSPLHF.

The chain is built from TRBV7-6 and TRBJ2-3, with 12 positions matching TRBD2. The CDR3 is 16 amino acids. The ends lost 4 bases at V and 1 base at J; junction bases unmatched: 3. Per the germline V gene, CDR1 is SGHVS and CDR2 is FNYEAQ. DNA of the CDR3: TGTGCCAGCAGCTCTTCTAGCGGGGGGGGCACAGATACGCAGTATTTT. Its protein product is CASSSSSGGGTDTQYF. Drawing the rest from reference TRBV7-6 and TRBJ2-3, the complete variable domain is GAGVSQSPRYKVTKRGQDVALRCDPISGHVSLYWYRQALGQGPEFLTYFNYEAQQDKSGLPNDRFSAERPEGSISTLTIQRTEQRDSAMYRCASSSSSGGGTDTQYFGPGTRLTVL.

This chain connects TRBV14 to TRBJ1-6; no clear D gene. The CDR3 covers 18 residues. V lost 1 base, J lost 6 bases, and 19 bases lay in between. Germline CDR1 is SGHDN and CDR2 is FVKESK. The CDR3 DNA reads TGTGCCAGCAGCCAAGGCCCTTTACGAGACTCCAGTAATTCACCCCTCCACTTT. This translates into CASSQGPLRDSSNSPLHF.

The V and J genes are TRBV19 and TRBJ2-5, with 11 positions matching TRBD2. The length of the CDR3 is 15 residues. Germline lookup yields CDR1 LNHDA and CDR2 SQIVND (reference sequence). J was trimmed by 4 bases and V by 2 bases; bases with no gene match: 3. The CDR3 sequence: CASSITGTSGETQYF. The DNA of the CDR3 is TGTGCCAGTAGTATAACCGGGACTAGCGGAGAGACCCAGTACTTC. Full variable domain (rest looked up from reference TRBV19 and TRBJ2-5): DGGITQSPKYLFRKEGQNVTLSCEQNLNHDAMYWYRQDPGQGLRLIYYSQIVNDFQKGDIAEGYSVSREKKESFPLTVTSAQKNPTAFYLCASSITGTSGETQYFGPGTRLLVL.

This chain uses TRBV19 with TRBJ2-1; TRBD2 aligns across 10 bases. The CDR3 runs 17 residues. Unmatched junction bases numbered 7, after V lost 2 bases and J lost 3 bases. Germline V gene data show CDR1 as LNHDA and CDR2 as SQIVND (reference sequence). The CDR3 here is CASSIPRLAGDYNEQFF. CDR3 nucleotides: TGTGCCAGTAGTATACCACGCCTAGCGGGGGACTACAATGAGCAGTTCTTC.

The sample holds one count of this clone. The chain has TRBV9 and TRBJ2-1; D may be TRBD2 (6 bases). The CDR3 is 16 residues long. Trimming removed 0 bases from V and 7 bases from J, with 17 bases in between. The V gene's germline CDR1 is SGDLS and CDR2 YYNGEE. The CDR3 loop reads CASSVVSIAGRNEQFF. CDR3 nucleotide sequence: TGTGCCAGCAGCGTAGTGAGCATTGCGGGGAGAAATGAGCAGTTCTTC.

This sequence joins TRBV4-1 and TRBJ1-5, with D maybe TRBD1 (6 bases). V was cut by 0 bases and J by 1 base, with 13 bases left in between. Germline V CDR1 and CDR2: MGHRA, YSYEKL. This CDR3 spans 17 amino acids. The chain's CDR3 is CASSQDLKGESNQPQHF. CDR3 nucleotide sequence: TGCGCCAGCAGCCAAGATCTTAAGGGGGAGAGCAATCAGCCCCAGCATTTT.

CDR3 protein: CASSPKKLAGGRETQYF. CDR3 DNA: TGTGCCAGCTCACCGAAAAAACTAGCGGGGGGCCGGGAGACCCAGTACTTC. This chain joins TRBV18 and TRBJ2-5, with 12 bases lining up with TRBD2. Germline V CDR1 and CDR2: KGHSH, LQKENI. CDR3 size: 17 residues. V was pared by 3 bases and J by 5 bases, with 10 bases of the junction left unmatched.

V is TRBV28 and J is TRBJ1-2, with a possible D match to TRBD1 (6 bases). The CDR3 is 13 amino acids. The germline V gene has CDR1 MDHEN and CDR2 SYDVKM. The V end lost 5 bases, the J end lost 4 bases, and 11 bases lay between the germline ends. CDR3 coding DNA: TGTGCCAGCAGTCTAACAGGGCCCTATGGCTACACCTTC. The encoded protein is CASSLTGPYGYTF.